The sequence of this TCR beta chain was determined in a study of blood T cells in healthy people across ages (dated by TCRdb to the mid-2010s). Describing the broader study: In model experiments, template switching captured about one uniquely barcoded TCR beta cDNA molecule for every two T cells. Age-related changes in TCR beta repertoire diversity were measured in the study by deep sequencing normalized with unique cDNA molecular identifiers. The donors were divided into four age groups: young (average approximately 15 years), middle-aged (roughly 42), aged (approximately 64) and long-lived (roughly 82). Donors of different ages were randomly distributed across sequencing lanes to avoid experimental bias. Two additional independent replicas of 1 million unique cDNA reads from the same blood draw were analyzed for two donors (one aged 18 to 30 and one aged 80 or older). Paper-wide results and their limitations: Donor CMV infection status was unknown, potentially confounding age-related changes in expanded clonotypes. Because profiling used bulk unsorted PBMCs, naive and antigen-experienced compartments could not be compared conclusively. The percentage of naive T cells measured by flow cytometry correlated strongly with observed TCR beta diversity. Estimates of total diversity based on one million sequenced T cells were considered lower bounds and underestimates. Compared with the aged group, more naive CD4+ T cells, fewer expanded clones and increased TCR diversity were shown by the long-lived group, suggesting age selection. As age increased, observed TCR beta diversity per million T cells dropped in a roughly linear way, and a significant reduction was already evident by age 40.

Donors were 39 systemically healthy Caucasian individuals from Russia aged about 6 to 100 years. Ten milliliters of peripheral blood were drawn from each donor into EDTA-treated Vacutainer tubes. Ficoll-Paque density-gradient centrifugation was used to isolate PBMCs, with at least 6 million per sample. Trizol reagent was used to extract total RNA from PBMCs, with at least 5 micrograms per sample. For every donor, an aliquot of PBMCs went through flow cytometry to measure the percentages of naive CD45RAhigh/CD27high T cells. The germline V gene specifies SGDLS as CDR1 and YYNGEE as CDR2. The CDR3 sequence holds 16 residues, the cysteine and phenylalanine included. Only CDR3 DNA remains: 48 bases, in frame from the first base. On this clonotype itself: The specificity of this receptor is unknown. One end of the junction is discordant with germline, which a read error may explain.

Library method: 5' RACE. TCRdb shows the sequencer as Illumina HiSeq 2500. The second PCR ran for roughly 7 to 11 cycles and used a J-beta primer mix along with a sample-barcoded 5' primer. A template-switch 5' adaptor carrying 12 random nucleotides introduced a unique molecular identifier onto each TCR beta cDNA molecule. Each sample yielded at least 3 million CDR3-containing paired-end reads. The Mint cDNA synthesis kit, primed by a TRBC-specific oligonucleotide, was used to synthesize first-strand cDNA from all RNA. All cDNA was treated with uracil-DNA glycosylase and then went through a first 18-cycle PCR with the universal primers M1SS and BC2_uni_R. In the paper's pipeline: Each sample was normalized by randomly selecting 1 million high-quality reads, each carrying a distinct molecular identifier. Reads sharing molecular identifiers were discarded rather than binned into consensus sequences. CDR3 identification, clonotype clustering and error correction used MiTCR with a Q25 quality threshold and the strictest error-elimination algorithm. A nonparametric unseen species model with Euler transformation was used to estimate a lower bound on total TCR beta diversity. Through fastp at Q25 and MiXCR, TCRdb rebuilt clones from the public reads, retaining in-frame beta chains. Records with the same CDR3 protein are collapsed into one entry carrying the most frequent genes and DNA. TCRdb assigned the V and J calls; the authors' analysis was not used. This sample gives 1.5 million to 2 million distinct CDR3 sequences in total; 25% to 30% of them show up just once. About 8% of the sample lies in the top ten.

Recombination joined TRBV9 with TRBJ2-3; the D gene is perhaps TRBD2, from 6 matching bases. The sample comprised blood. The TCR was taken from a woman aged 25-40 years in good health. The sequence in DNA is TGTGCCAGTAGCGTAGGAACTGGGACTAGCACAGATACGCAGTATTTT. Its protein reads: CASSVGTGTSTDTQYF. The full variable domain, with segments outside the CDR3 supplied by the reference TRBV9 and TRBJ2-3 proteins, appears as DSGVTQTPKHLITATGQRVTLRCSPRSGDLSVYWYQQSLDQGLQFLIQYYNGEERAKGNILERFSAQQFPDLHSELNLSSLELGDSALYFCASSVGTGTSTDTQYFGPGTRLTVL.